The source of this T cell receptor (beta chain) is a study of siplizumab effects on memory and regulatory T cells. Study outcomes and limitations: Siplizumab significantly decreased alloreactive sequences from unstimulated CD4+ memory cells. Controls had 25% to 30% Treg-derived mappable alloreactive CD4+ clones on average, versus roughly 70% with siplizumab. The diversity of naive T cells seemed greater than that of memory cells, and their alloresponse contribution seemed major.

This table comes from immunoSEQ multiplex PCR, and its TCRdb copy is limited to in-frame clones, with some not included. The sample yields around 100,000 clones, roughly nine tenths seen once. Worth noting for this clone: As yet, its antigen is unknown.

V was cut by 5 bases and J by 0 bases, with 8 bases left in between. The CDR3 length is 13 residues. Germline values: CDR1 LNHDA, CDR2 SQIVND (reference sequence). This chain links TRBV19 with TRBJ2-7; D is uncertain. Sequences were obtained from CD4+ T cells sorted from blood. The clonotype comes from a human donor in good health. The CDR3 nucleotides are TGTGCCAGTAGTTTGGGGAACTCCTACGAGCAGTACTTC. Translated: CASSLGNSYEQYF.